This TCR beta chain is drawn from a study of blood T cell repertoires in COVID-19. The germline CDR1 and CDR2 sequences are MGHDK and SYGVNS. The CDR3 loop spans 14 amino acids. Trimming cost V 4 bases and J 1 base; bases outside gene matches: 1. The protocol was immunoSEQ multiplex PCR, while the TCRdb copy is restricted to in-frame clones and leaves out a portion. The data hold some 69,000 clones, with around three quarters observed a single time. The V and J genes are TRBV25-1 and TRBJ1-5; TRBD1 matches at 7 bases. The receptor comes from a man in his 60s with acute or convalescent COVID-19. Sequencing was performed on peripheral blood. CDR3 sequence: CASSGGQSNQPQHF. The CDR3 bases are TGTGCCAGCAGTGGGGGACAGAGCAATCAGCCCCAGCATTTT.